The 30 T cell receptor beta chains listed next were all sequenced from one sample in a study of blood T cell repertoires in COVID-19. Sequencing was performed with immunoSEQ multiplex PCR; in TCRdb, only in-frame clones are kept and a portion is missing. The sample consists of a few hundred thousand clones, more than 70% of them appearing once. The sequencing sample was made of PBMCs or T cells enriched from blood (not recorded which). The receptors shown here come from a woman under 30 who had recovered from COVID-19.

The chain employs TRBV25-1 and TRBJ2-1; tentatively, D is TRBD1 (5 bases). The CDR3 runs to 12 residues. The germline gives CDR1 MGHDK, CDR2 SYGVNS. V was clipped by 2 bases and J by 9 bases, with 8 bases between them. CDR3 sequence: CASSEEQAEQFF. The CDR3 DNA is TGTGCCAGCAGTGAAGAACAGGCTGAGCAGTTCTTC.

The CDR3 DNA follows: TGTGCCTGGACCGCGGGACAGGGGAATTCACCCCTCCACTTT. It yields the protein CAWTAGQGNSPLHF. The chain carries TRBV30 and TRBJ1-6, with TRBD1 matching over 10 bases. CDR1 and CDR2 from the germline V gene are GTSNPN and SVGIG (reference sequence). The J segment lost 7 bases and the V segment lost 4 bases, leaving 4 bases of the junction unmatched. The CDR3 loop spans 14 amino acids.

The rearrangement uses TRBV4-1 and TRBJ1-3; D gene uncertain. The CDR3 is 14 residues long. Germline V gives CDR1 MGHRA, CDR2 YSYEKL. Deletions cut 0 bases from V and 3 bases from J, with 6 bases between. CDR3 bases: TGCGCCAGCAGCCAAGACTACGGTGGAAACACCATATATTTT. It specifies CASSQDYGGNTIYF.

As DNA, the CDR3 is TGTGCCATCAGTGGGACTTTGAACACTGAAGCTTTCTTT. Its protein is CAISGTLNTEAFF. The V and J genes are TRBV10-3 and TRBJ1-1; D gene ambiguous. The germline gives CDR1 ENHRY, CDR2 SYGVKD. The V and J ends lost 4 bases and 0 bases respectively, with 6 bases between them. The CDR3 sequence is 13 residues long.

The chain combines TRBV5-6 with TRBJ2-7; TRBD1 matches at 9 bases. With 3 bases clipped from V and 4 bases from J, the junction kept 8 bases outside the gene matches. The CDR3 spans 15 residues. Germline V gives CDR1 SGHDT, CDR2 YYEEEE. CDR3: CASSSHPGQGYEQYF. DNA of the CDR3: TGTGCCAGCAGCTCTCACCCGGGACAGGGATACGAGCAGTACTTC.

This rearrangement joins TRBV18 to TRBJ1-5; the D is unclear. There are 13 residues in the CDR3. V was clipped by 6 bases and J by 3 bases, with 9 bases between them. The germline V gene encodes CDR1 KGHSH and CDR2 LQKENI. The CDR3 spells CASSPSVNQPQHF. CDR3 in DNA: TGTGCCAGCTCCCCCTCAGTCAATCAGCCCCAGCATTTT.

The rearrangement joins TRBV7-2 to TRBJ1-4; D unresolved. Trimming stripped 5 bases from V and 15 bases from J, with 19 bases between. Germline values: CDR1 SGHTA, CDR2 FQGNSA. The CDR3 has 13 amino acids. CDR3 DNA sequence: TGTGCCAGCAGCCCTCAGAGGTTGGGAGTCTTGTTTTTT. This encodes CASSPQRLGVLFF.

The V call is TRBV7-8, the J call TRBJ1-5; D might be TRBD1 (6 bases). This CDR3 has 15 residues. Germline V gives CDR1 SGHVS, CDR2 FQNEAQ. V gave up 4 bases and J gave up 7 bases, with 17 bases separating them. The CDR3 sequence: CASSYEGGPGQPQHF. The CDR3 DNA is TGTGCCAGCAGCTACGAGGGGGGGCCTGGACAGCCCCAGCATTTT.

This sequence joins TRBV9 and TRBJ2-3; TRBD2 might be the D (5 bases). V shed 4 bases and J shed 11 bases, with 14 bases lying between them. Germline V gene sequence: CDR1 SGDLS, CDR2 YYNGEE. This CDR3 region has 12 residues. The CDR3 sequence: CASSLTSGWQYF. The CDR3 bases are TGTGCCAGCAGCCTTACTAGTGGGTGGCAGTATTTT.

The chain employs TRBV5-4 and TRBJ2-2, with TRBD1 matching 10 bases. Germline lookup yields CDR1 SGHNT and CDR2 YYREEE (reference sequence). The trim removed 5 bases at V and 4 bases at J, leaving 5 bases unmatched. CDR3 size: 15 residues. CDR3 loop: CASSRDRGSTGELFF. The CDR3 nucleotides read TGTGCCAGCAGTCGGGACAGGGGCAGCACCGGGGAGCTGTTTTTT. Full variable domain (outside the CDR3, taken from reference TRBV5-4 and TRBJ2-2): ETGVTQSPTHLIKTRGQQVTLRCSSQSGHNTVSWYQQALGQGPQFIFQYYREEENGRGNFPPRFSGLQFPNYSSELNVNALELDDSALYLCASSRDRGSTGELFFGEGSRLTVL.

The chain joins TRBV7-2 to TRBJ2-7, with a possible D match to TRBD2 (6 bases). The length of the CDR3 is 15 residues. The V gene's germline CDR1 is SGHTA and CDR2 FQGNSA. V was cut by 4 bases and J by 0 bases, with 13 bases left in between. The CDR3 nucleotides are TGTGCCAGCAGCTACGGCGGGGTTAGCTCCTACGAGCAGTACTTC. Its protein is CASSYGGVSSYEQYF.

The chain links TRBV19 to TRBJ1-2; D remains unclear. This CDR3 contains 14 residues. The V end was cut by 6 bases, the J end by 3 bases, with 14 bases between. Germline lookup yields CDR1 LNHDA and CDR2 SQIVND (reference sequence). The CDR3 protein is CASRLEAGDYGYTF. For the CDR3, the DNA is TGTGCCAGTAGGCTCGAAGCCGGGGACTATGGCTACACCTTC.

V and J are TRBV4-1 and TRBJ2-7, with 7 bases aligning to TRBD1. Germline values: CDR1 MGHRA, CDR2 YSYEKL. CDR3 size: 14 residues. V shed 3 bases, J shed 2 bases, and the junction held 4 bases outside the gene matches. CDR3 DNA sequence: TGCGCCAGCAGCCACCCCGGACAGGCCTACGAGCAGTACTTC. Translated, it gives CASSHPGQAYEQYF.

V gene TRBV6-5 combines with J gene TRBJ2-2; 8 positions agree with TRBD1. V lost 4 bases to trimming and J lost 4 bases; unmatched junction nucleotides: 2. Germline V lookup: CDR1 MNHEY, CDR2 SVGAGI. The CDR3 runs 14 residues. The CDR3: CASSWTGPTGELFF. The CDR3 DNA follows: TGTGCCAGCAGTTGGACAGGGCCCACCGGGGAGCTGTTTTTT.

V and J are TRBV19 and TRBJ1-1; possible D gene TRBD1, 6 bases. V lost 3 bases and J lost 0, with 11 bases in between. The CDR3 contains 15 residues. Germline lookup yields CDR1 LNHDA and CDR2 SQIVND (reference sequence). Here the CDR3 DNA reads TGTGCCAGTAGTATCAAGGGGGTGATGAACACTGAAGCTTTCTTT. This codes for CASSIKGVMNTEAFF. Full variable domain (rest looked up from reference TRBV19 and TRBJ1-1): DGGITQSPKYLFRKEGQNVTLSCEQNLNHDAMYWYRQDPGQGLRLIYYSQIVNDFQKGDIAEGYSVSREKKESFPLTVTSAQKNPTAFYLCASSIKGVMNTEAFFGQGTRLTVV.

CDR3 in amino acids: CAISDGGYQPQHF. The CDR3 DNA follows: TGTGCCATCAGTGATGGGGGGTACCAGCCCCAGCATTTT. The chain employs TRBV10-3 and TRBJ1-5; possibly TRBD1 for D (5 bases). CDR1 is ENHRY and CDR2 is SYGVKD in the germline V gene. There are 13 residues in the CDR3. The germline V and J ends were trimmed by 3 bases and 7 bases, with 10 bases remaining between them.

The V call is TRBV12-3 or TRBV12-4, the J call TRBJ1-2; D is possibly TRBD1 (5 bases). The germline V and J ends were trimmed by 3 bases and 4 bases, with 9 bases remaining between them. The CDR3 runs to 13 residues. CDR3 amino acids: CASSFTGAYGYTF. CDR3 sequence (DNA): TGTGCCAGCAGTTTCACAGGTGCCTATGGCTACACCTTC.

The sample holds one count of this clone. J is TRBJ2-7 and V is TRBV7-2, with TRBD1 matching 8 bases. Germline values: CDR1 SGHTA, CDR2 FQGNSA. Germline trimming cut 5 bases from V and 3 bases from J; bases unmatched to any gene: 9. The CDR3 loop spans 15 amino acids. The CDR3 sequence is CASSPRQGRIYEQYF. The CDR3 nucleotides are TGTGCCAGCAGCCCCCGACAGGGGCGGATCTACGAGCAGTACTTC.

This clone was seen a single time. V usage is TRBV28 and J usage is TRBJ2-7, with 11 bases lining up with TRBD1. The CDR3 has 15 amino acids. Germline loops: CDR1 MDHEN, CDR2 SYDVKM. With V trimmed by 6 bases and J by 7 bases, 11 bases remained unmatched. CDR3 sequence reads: CASRLTGTGGGEQYF. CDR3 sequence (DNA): TGTGCCAGCAGACTCACCGGGACAGGGGGTGGTGAGCAGTACTTC.

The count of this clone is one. The CDR3 reads CASSSTGLAGWDTETQYF. In DNA form, the CDR3 reads TGTGCCAGCAGTTCCACGGGACTAGCGGGGTGGGATACAGAGACCCAGTACTTC. The V and J genes are TRBV27 and TRBJ2-5, with TRBD2 matching over 13 bases. CDR3 length: 18 residues. Germline lookup yields CDR1 MNHEY and CDR2 SMNVEV (reference sequence). Trimming took 4 bases from V and 4 from J; bases not matched to a gene: 12.

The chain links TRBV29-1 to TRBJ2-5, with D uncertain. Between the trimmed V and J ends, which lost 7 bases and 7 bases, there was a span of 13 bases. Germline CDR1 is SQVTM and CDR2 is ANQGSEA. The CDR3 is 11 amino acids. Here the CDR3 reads CSATVEGTQYF. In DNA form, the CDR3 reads TGCAGCGCCACAGTTGAAGGGACCCAGTACTTC.

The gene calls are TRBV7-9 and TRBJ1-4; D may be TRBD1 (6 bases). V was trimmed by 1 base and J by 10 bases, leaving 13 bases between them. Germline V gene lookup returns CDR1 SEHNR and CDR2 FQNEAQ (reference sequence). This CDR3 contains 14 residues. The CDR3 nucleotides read TGTGCCAGCAGCTTAGACAGGGATTTGGGAAAACTGTTTTTT. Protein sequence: CASSLDRDLGKLFF.

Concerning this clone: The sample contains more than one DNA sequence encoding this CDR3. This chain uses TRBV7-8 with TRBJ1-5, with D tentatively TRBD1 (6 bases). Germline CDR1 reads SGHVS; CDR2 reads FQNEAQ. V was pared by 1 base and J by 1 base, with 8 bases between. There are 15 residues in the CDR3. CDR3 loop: CASSLDRVSNQPQHF. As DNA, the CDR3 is TGTGCCAGCAGCTTAGACAGGGTGAGCAATCAGCCCCAGCATTTT. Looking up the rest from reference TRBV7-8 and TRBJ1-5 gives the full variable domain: GAGVSQSPRYKVAKRGQDVALRCDPISGHVSLFWYQQALGQGPEFLTYFQNEAQLDKSGLPSDRFFAERPEGSVSTLKIQRTQQEDSAVYLCASSLDRVSNQPQHFGDGTRLSIL.

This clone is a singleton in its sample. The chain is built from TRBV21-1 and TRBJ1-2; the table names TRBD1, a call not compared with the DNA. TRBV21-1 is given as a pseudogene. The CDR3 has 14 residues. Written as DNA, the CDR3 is TGTGCCAGCAGAGAACAGGGGTCCGGCTATGGCTACACCTTC. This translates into CASREQGSGYGYTF.

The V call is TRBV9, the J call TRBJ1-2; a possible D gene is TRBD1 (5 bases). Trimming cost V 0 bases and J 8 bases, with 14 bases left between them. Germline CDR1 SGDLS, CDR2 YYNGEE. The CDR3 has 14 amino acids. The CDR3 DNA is TGTGCCAGCAGCGTAGGAATAGGGGTTGGCGGCTACACCTTC. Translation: CASSVGIGVGGYTF.

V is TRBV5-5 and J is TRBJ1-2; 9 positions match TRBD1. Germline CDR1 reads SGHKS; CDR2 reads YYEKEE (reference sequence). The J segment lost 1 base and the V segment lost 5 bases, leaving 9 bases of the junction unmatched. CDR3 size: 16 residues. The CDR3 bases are TGTGCCAGCAGTATCTGGACAGGGGCGATTAACTATGGCTACACCTTC. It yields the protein CASSIWTGAINYGYTF.

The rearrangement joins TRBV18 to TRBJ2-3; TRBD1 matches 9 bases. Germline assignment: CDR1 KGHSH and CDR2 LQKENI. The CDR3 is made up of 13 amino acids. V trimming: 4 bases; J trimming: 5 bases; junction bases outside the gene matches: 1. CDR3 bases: TGTGCCAGCTCACGGGACAGGGAAGATACGCAGTATTTT. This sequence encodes CASSRDREDTQYF.

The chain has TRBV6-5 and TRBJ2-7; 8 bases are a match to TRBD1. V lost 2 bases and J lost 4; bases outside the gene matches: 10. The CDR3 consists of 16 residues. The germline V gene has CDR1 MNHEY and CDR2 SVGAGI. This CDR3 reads CASSYGLDRARYEQYF. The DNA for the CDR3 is TGTGCCAGCAGTTACGGTCTGGACAGGGCTCGGTACGAGCAGTACTTC.

CDR3 loop: CASSSSTGLVNYGYTF. The CDR3 DNA sequence: TGCGCCAGCAGCTCTTCGACAGGGCTAGTTAACTATGGCTACACCTTC. The chain has TRBV5-1 and TRBJ1-2; 7 bases agree with TRBD1. The V and J ends lost 3 bases and 1 base, in that order; junction bases with no gene match: 9. The germline CDR1 and CDR2 sequences are SGHRS and YFSETQ. The CDR3 runs 16 residues. The whole variable domain, remainder taken from reference TRBV5-1 and TRBJ1-2, is KAGVTQTPRYLIKTRGQQVTLSCSPISGHRSVSWYQQTPGQGLQFLFEYFSETQRNKGNFPGRFSGRQFSNSRSEMNVSTLELGDSALYLCASSSSTGLVNYGYTFGSGTRLTVV.

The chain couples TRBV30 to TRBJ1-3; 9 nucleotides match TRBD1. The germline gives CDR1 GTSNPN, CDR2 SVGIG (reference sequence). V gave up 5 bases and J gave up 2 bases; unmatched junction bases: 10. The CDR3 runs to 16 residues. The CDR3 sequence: CAWLVGQGLAGNTIYF. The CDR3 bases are TGTGCCTGGCTGGTTGGACAGGGGCTCGCTGGAAACACCATATATTTT. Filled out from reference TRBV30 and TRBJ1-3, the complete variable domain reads SQTIHQWPATLVQPVGSPLSLECTVEGTSNPNLYWYRQAAGRGLQLLFYSVGIGQISSEVPQNLSASRPQDRQFILSSKKLLLSDSGFYLCAWLVGQGLAGNTIYFGEGSWLTVV.